The entry below gives a single T cell receptor (beta chain) sequence along with its context. What it binds is unknown. PCR was performed using 60 Vbeta and 13 Jbeta primers. The data were produced by immunoSEQ multiplex PCR, yet TCRdb's version contains in-frame clones alone and is incomplete. The sample contains about 140,000 clones, more than 75% of which appear only once. These data belong to a study of cytomegalovirus exposure and HLA in healthy donors. About the research overall: There were 100 million to 130 million unique TCR beta sequences, drawn from about 180 million T cells, in an earlier analysis. Overall study findings and caveats: A later analysis reportedly identified an Asian-associated ancestry cluster as carrying fewer N-insertions than the approximately 640-donor mean.

Healthy bone marrow donors made up the donors. CDR1 GTSNPN and CDR2 SVGIG come from the germline V gene (reference sequence). This CDR3 has 16 amino acids. V dropped 2 bases and J dropped 2; count of bases not matched to a gene: 6. The sample taken for sequencing was PBMCs. The chain is built from TRBV30 and TRBJ1-3, with 10 bases identical to TRBD1. This TCR was sampled from a female donor in good health and CMV-seronegative. CDR3 in amino acids: CAWSSGQGEAGNTIYF. The DNA of the CDR3 is TGTGCCTGGAGTTCCGGACAGGGGGAAGCTGGAAACACCATATATTTT. The full variable domain, in which reference TRBV30 and TRBJ1-3 provide the parts outside the CDR3, is SQTIHQWPATLVQPVGSPLSLECTVEGTSNPNLYWYRQAAGRGLQLLFYSVGIGQISSEVPQNLSASRPQDRQFILSSKKLLLSDSGFYLCAWSSGQGEAGNTIYFGEGSWLTVV.